Sequencing of this TCR beta chain was carried out in a study of regulatory T cells in long-lasting Graves disease. For the study at large: For a period under 3 months, newly diagnosed Graves' patients had taken antithyroid drugs.

Germline assignment: CDR1 SNHLY and CDR2 FYNNEI. The CDR3 extends over 12 amino acids. Comments on this clonotype: This may come from a read error, since a much larger clone is one base off.

For TCR beta, libraries came from iRepertoire HTBI primers and Arm-PCR of CDR3 regions. TCRdb used MiXCR to reprocess the multiplex PCR reads, holding one entry per CDR3 protein. This sample carries roughly 420,000 distinct CDR3 sequences, roughly 15% of them seen once, and the ten largest clones take about a quarter. Time point in this sample: newly diagnosed GD, antithyroid drugs for less than 3 months. The TCR library was prepared using RNA isolated from PBMCs. These data also formed part of another study, on T cells in Graves' hyperthyroidism and ophthalmopathy. Per that paper: Blood also showed most of the thyroid clonotypes that were expanded above 0.001.

The chain recombines TRBV2 with TRBJ2-7, with D perhaps matching TRBD2 (5 bases). The receptor comes from a woman aged 18-29 years with Graves disease. Sequenced material: peripheral blood mononuclear cells (PBMCs), taken at new diagnosis, from a patient treated with antithyroid drugs. This CDR3 is CASSYGVGERYF. CDR3 nucleotides: TGTGCCAGCAGCTACGGGGTCGGGGAGCGGTACTTC. Based on the CDR3 plus reference TRBV2 and TRBJ2-7, the full variable domain is EPEVTQTPSHQVTQMGQEVILRCVPISNHLYFYWYRQILGQKVEFLVSFYNNEISEKSEIFDDQFSVERPDGSNFTLKIRSTKLEDSAMYFCASSYGVGERYFGPGTRLTVT.